Below are 22 T cell receptor beta chains sequenced from a single sample in a study of CD8+ T cells in alopecia areata. Investigators isolated RNA and reverse transcribed it into cDNA to act as the sequencing template. Produced via immunoSEQ multiplex PCR; TCRdb's table is partial and in-frame only. The data show roughly 250,000 clones, roughly 60% seen once. Treatment described: oral pan-JAK inhibitor, 5-10 mg twice daily. This specimen consisted of CD4+ T cells sorted from blood, obtained around week 54, from a patient treated with tofacitinib. The origin of the receptors is a human donor with alopecia areata.

The V call is TRBV29-1, the J call TRBJ2-3, with no clear D. The CDR3 consists of 13 residues. Trimming shortened V by 3 bases and J by 1 base, and 8 bases separated the two germline ends. Germline loops: CDR1 SQVTM, CDR2 ANQGSEA. CDR3 residues: CSVENAGTDTQYF. CDR3 nucleotide sequence: TGCAGCGTTGAGAACGCGGGCACAGATACGCAGTATTTT.

J is TRBJ1-6 and V is TRBV2; D not resolved. The CDR3 runs 14 residues. The V and J ends lost 3 bases and 11 bases respectively, with 14 bases between them. In germline, CDR1 is SNHLY, CDR2 FYNNEI. The CDR3 loop is CASSETGGGPPLHF. For the CDR3, the DNA is TGTGCCAGCAGTGAGACCGGCGGTGGCCCACCCCTCCACTTT.

In this sample, this clone turned up a few times. J is TRBJ1-1 and V is TRBV30; D uncertain. Germline CDR1 and CDR2: GTSNPN and SVGIG (reference sequence). CDR3 length equals 10 residues. Trimming left V 5 bases short and J 4 bases short, with 5 bases between. CDR3 nucleotide sequence: TGTGCCTGGGGGGTCACTGAAGCTTTCTTT. Translated, it gives CAWGVTEAFF.

The V and J genes are TRBV6-5 and TRBJ2-1, with D hard to call. Trimming took 11 bases from V and 4 from J, leaving 9 bases between them. This CDR3 is built from 11 residues. Germline CDR1 reads MNHEY; CDR2 reads SVGAGI. CDR3 bases: TGTGCCGTAGTGGGTTACAATGAGCAGTTCTTC. It is translated as CAVVGYNEQFF.

Worth noting for this clone: A much larger clone sits a single nucleotide away, making a read error possible. The chain couples TRBV10-2 to TRBJ2-5; D perhaps matches TRBD1 (6 bases). V was pared by 6 bases and J by 2 bases, with 7 bases between. This CDR3 has 12 amino acids. From germline, CDR1 is WSHSY and CDR2 SAAADI. CDR3 DNA: TGCGCCAGCAGCAGGGGACAAGAGACCCAGTACTTC. The encoded protein is CASSRGQETQYF.

The chain joins TRBV12-5 to TRBJ2-1, with TRBD2 identical over 8 bases. With 5 bases clipped from V and 2 bases from J, the junction kept 5 bases outside the gene matches. Germline CDR1 reads LGHNT; CDR2 reads FRNRAP. CDR3 length equals 15 residues. Written as DNA, the CDR3 is TGTGCTAGTGGTCCGAGCGGGGGCACCTACAATGAGCAGTTCTTC. It codes for CASGPSGGTYNEQFF.

This clone was detected ten times or more. The chain employs TRBV7-2 and TRBJ2-7, with D tentatively TRBD1 or TRBD2 (5 bases each). The CDR3 sequence is 14 residues long. The germline CDR1 and CDR2 sequences are SGHTA and FQGNSA. V lost 5 bases and J lost 4, with 15 bases in between. CDR3 loop: CASSPAGAWYEQYF. CDR3 nucleotide sequence: TGTGCCAGCAGCCCTGCCGGGGCTTGGTACGAGCAGTACTTC.

The V call is TRBV5-1, the J call TRBJ2-7, with TRBD1 matching over 9 bases. The germline gives CDR1 SGHRS, CDR2 YFSETQ. Losses at the gene ends were 0 bases for V and 5 bases for J; bases not matched to a gene: 3. This CDR3 has 14 amino acids. CDR3 coding DNA: TGCGCCAGCAGCTTGGAAGACAGGGGGAACGAGCAGTACTTC. Its protein is CASSLEDRGNEQYF.

V and J are TRBV5-6 and TRBJ2-7; 9 bases are shared with TRBD1. The V and J ends lost 0 bases and 4 bases, in that order; junction bases with no gene match: 5. The CDR3 consists of 15 residues. The V gene's germline CDR1 is SGHDT and CDR2 YYEEEE. The CDR3 DNA sequence: TGTGCCAGCAGCTTGGTACCGGGACAGGGTTACGAGCAGTACTTC. It is translated as CASSLVPGQGYEQYF.

This rearrangement joins TRBV5-4 to TRBJ2-7, with TRBD1 identical over 8 bases. Germline loops: CDR1 SGHNT, CDR2 YYREEE (reference sequence). The CDR3 totals 12 residues. Germline trimming cut 4 bases from V and 6 bases from J; bases unmatched to any gene: 3. As DNA, the CDR3 is TGTGCCAGCAGCATCGGACAGGGCGAGCAGTACTTC. It yields the protein CASSIGQGEQYF.

This clone was seen a handful of times. This rearrangement joins TRBV6-5 to TRBJ2-3; unclear D gene. Germline V CDR1 and CDR2: MNHEY, SVGAGI. The V end was cut by 5 bases, the J end by 0 bases, with 9 bases between. The CDR3 runs 14 residues. The DNA of the CDR3 is TGTGCCAGCAGTCTGGACCTAAGCACAGATACGCAGTATTTT. Its translation: CASSLDLSTDTQYF.

The rearrangement joins TRBV11-2 to TRBJ2-5; the match to TRBD1 covers 7 bases. CDR3 length: 16 residues. Trimming removed 3 bases from V and 2 bases from J; junction bases left unmatched: 9. From germline, CDR1 is SGHAT and CDR2 FQNNGV. The CDR3 loop reads CASSFSPPGQQETQYF. The CDR3 nucleotides are TGTGCCAGCAGCTTTTCCCCCCCGGGACAGCAAGAGACCCAGTACTTC.

The CDR3 reads CAWSLPGQRAGYTF. The CDR3 DNA reads TGTGCCTGGAGTCTTCCGGGCCAGAGAGCTGGCTACACCTTC. The chain has TRBV30 and TRBJ1-2; D call uncertain. The CDR3 is 14 residues long. Germline lookup yields CDR1 GTSNPN and CDR2 SVGIG (reference sequence). V gave up 2 bases and J gave up 7 bases, with 17 bases separating them.

The J gene is TRBJ2-1, the V gene TRBV27; no definite D call. The CDR3 is made up of 11 amino acids. Trimming removed 2 bases from V and 7 bases from J, with 3 bases in between. The germline gives CDR1 MNHEY, CDR2 SMNVEV (reference sequence). CDR3 nucleotide sequence: TGTGCCAGCAGTTTAGCGAATGAGCAGTTCTTC. This sequence encodes CASSLANEQFF.

As regards this clone: This sample includes further DNA sequences coding for the same CDR3. This chain uses TRBV30 with TRBJ2-5; D is perhaps TRBD1 or TRBD2 (6 bases each). CDR3 length: 13 residues. Germline CDR1 is GTSNPN and CDR2 is SVGIG (reference sequence). V was clipped by 1 base and J by 5 bases, with 11 bases between them. The CDR3 loop is CAWSGVGGETQYF. The CDR3 DNA sequence: TGTGCCTGGAGTGGGGTAGGGGGGGAGACCCAGTACTTC.

Concerning this clone itself: Other DNA variants within this sample encode the same CDR3. The chain uses TRBV30 and TRBJ1-1, with D maybe TRBD1 (6 bases). V lost 3 bases, J lost 2 bases, and 10 bases lay in between. Germline CDR1 and CDR2: GTSNPN and SVGIG (reference sequence). The CDR3 length is 13 residues. CDR3 DNA: TGTGCCTGGAGGAGGACAGCTAACACTGAAGCTTTCTTT. Amino acids: CAWRRTANTEAFF.

This clone was seen only once. The J gene is TRBJ2-5, the V gene TRBV7-2; a possible D gene is TRBD1 (6 bases). This CDR3 spans 13 amino acids. From germline, CDR1 is SGHTA and CDR2 FQGNSA. V lost 6 bases and J lost 4, with 12 bases in between. The CDR3 spells CASRQTGRETQYF. The CDR3 DNA is TGTGCCAGCAGGCAAACAGGGAGAGAGACCCAGTACTTC.

There are a few counts of this clone. V gene TRBV10-3 combines with J gene TRBJ2-1; 7 bases are shared with TRBD1. This CDR3 has 14 residues. V lost 6 bases, J lost 8 bases, and 10 bases stayed unmatched. Per germline, CDR1 ENHRY and CDR2 SYGVKD. As DNA, the CDR3 is TGTGCCATCAGCCCCTTAGGGGGCTCGGATGAGCAGTTCTTC. Its protein is CAISPLGGSDEQFF.

This clone was seen a handful of times. This chain joins TRBV18 and TRBJ2-5; D gene uncertain. V gave up 3 bases and J gave up 0 bases, with 5 bases separating them. Germline CDR1 and CDR2: KGHSH and LQKENI. The CDR3 totals 13 residues. The CDR3, as DNA: TGTGCCAGCTCACCTCCAGACCAAGAGACCCAGTACTTC. It specifies CASSPPDQETQYF.

The rearrangement links TRBV6-5 to TRBJ1-2; D ambiguous. Germline V CDR1 and CDR2: MNHEY, SVGAGI. Trimming pared 6 bases from V and 4 bases from J, leaving 6 bases between. This CDR3 is built from 11 residues. The CDR3 DNA reads as TGTGCCAGCAGCTCCGTCTATGGCTACACCTTC. This translates into CASSSVYGYTF.

This clone was recorded a few times. This chain uses TRBV29-1 with TRBJ2-2, with TRBD1 identical over 11 bases. Looked up from germline, CDR1 is SQVTM and CDR2 is ANQGSEA. The V segment lost 4 bases and the J segment 3 bases; nucleotides outside the gene matches: 7. The CDR3 runs to 16 residues. The CDR3 spells CSVARGQGVDTGELFF. The CDR3 coding sequence is TGCAGCGTTGCAAGGGGACAGGGGGTTGACACCGGGGAGCTGTTTTTT.

J is TRBJ1-5 and V is TRBV7-2; D possibly corresponds to TRBD1 (6 bases). CDR1 and CDR2 from the germline V gene are SGHTA and FQGNSA. Trimming stripped 5 bases from V and 3 bases from J, with 11 bases between. The CDR3 has 14 residues. The CDR3 loop is CASSLDSFNQPQHF. CDR3 DNA: TGTGCCAGCAGCCTGGACAGTTTCAATCAGCCCCAGCATTTT.